The next 15 T cell receptor beta chains were all read from a single sample in a study of T cell responses to AZD1222 COVID-19 vaccine. Profiled with immunoSEQ multiplex PCR; TCRdb holds only in-frame clones, not every one. The sample records 130,000 or so clones, more than 80% being singletons. The sequenced sample was peripheral blood, obtained on day 0 of MenACWY control vaccination. All receptors come from an adult in good health.

This chain joins TRBV5-6 and TRBJ1-5; 8 nucleotides match TRBD1. CDR1 and CDR2 (germline): SGHDT, YYEEEE. The V gene end was trimmed by 2 bases and the J gene end by 3 bases; junction bases not matched to a gene: 4. The CDR3 consists of 15 residues. CDR3 nucleotide sequence: TGTGCCAGCAGCTTTCAGGGGGCTATCAATCAGCCCCAGCATTTT. It yields the protein CASSFQGAINQPQHF.

This clone appeared a few times. The chain links TRBV6-5 to TRBJ1-5; D is possibly TRBD1 (5 bases). Deletions cut 6 bases from V and 2 bases from J, with 8 bases between. CDR1 and CDR2 (germline): MNHEY, SVGAGI. The CDR3 spans 13 residues. The CDR3 protein is CASRVQGNQPQHF. The CDR3 nucleotides read TGTGCCAGCAGGGTACAGGGCAATCAGCCCCAGCATTTT.

The chain uses TRBV2 and TRBJ1-5; TRBD1 is a possible D gene (5 bases). Germline CDR1 SNHLY, CDR2 FYNNEI. V lost 6 bases to trimming and J lost 1 base, with 7 bases between them. The CDR3 has 13 residues. This chain's CDR3 is CASRGRSNQPQHF. DNA of the CDR3: TGTGCCAGCAGGGGGCGAAGCAATCAGCCCCAGCATTTT.

This clone is judged medium-sized. The chain combines TRBV27 with TRBJ2-3; TRBD2 aligns across 9 bases. CDR1 is MNHEY, CDR2 SMNVEV, per germline (reference sequence). This CDR3 is built from 17 residues. The junction had 11 bases not matched to a gene; V was cut back by 3 bases and J by 4 bases. The CDR3 nucleotides are TGTGCCAGCAGTTTGGCAGGAGGCGGGGGGGCCCCAGATACGCAGTATTTT. Its protein product is CASSLAGGGGAPDTQYF.

V usage is TRBV3-1 (or the pseudogene TRBV3-2) and J usage is TRBJ2-7; D ambiguous. This CDR3 spans 16 amino acids. Germline V lookup: CDR1 LGHDT, CDR2 YNNKEL (reference sequence). V lost 4 bases to trimming and J lost 3 bases, with 19 bases between them. The CDR3, as DNA: TGTGCCAGCAGCCGCAAAGTACGGACGGACCTCTACGAGCAGTACTTC. Amino acids: CASSRKVRTDLYEQYF.

The rearrangement links TRBV7-9 to TRBJ2-2; no firm D call. From germline, CDR1 is SEHNR and CDR2 FQNEAQ (reference sequence). This CDR3 has 15 residues. V was trimmed by 1 base and J by 1 base, leaving 7 bases between them. Here the CDR3 DNA reads TGTGCCAGCAGCTTAGACCGGCGGAACACCGGGGAGCTGTTTTTT. It yields the protein CASSLDRRNTGELFF.

The chain uses TRBV7-8 and TRBJ2-1; 7 bases line up with TRBD1. CDR1 is SGHVS and CDR2 is FQNEAQ in the germline V gene. Trimming removed 5 bases from V and 13 bases from J; junction bases left unmatched: 8. This CDR3 contains 12 residues. CDR3 DNA sequence: TGTGCCAGCAGCCCAGGGGGTTTTACCCAGTTCTTC. It specifies CASSPGGFTQFF.

This chain joins TRBV2 and TRBJ1-1, with D possibly TRBD1 on 6 matching bases. Trimming pared 9 bases from V and 4 bases from J, leaving 15 bases between. The CDR3 spans 13 residues. Germline V CDR1 and CDR2: SNHLY, FYNNEI. CDR3 residues: CASEQGLATEAFF. The CDR3 DNA reads TGTGCCAGTGAACAGGGCTTGGCCACTGAAGCTTTCTTT.

The chain carries TRBV5-3 and TRBJ2-4, with a weak D call TRBD2 (6 bases). TRBV5-3 is marked as an open reading frame, function uncertain. Trimming cost V 0 bases and J 0 bases, with 13 bases left between them. The length of the CDR3 is 17 residues. CDR3 in amino acids: CARSLGLEGLAKNIQYF. CDR3 nucleotide sequence: TGTGCCAGAAGCTTGGGGCTAGAGGGACTAGCCAAAAACATTCAGTACTTC.

The rearrangement links TRBV9 to TRBJ1-6; D not resolved. The V gene's germline CDR1 is SGDLS and CDR2 YYNGEE. CDR3 size: 12 residues. Trimming left V 4 bases short and J 13 bases short, with 12 bases between. The CDR3, as DNA: TGTGCCAGCAGCCCAAACCAGGATCCCCTCCACTTT. It is translated as CASSPNQDPLHF.

This clone has just one count. The V gene is TRBV5-5, the J gene TRBJ1-1; D not certain. The ends were cut back, 4 bases at V and 1 base at J, with 2 bases in the middle. Germline V gives CDR1 SGHKS, CDR2 YYEKEE (reference sequence). CDR3 length equals 11 residues. The CDR3 sequence is CASSRNTEAFF. Here the CDR3 DNA reads TGTGCCAGCAGCAGGAACACTGAAGCTTTCTTT. The variable domain in full, with the rest retrieved from reference TRBV5-5 and TRBJ1-1, is DAGVTQSPTHLIKTRGQQVTLRCSPISGHKSVSWYQQVLGQGPQFIFQYYEKEERGRGNFPDRFSARQFPNYSSELNVNALLLGDSALYLCASSRNTEAFFGQGTRLTVV.

V and J are TRBV5-1 and TRBJ2-1; a possible D gene is TRBD2 (6 bases). This CDR3 spans 16 amino acids. V dropped 0 bases and J dropped 1 base, with 11 bases sitting between them. Germline V lookup: CDR1 SGHRS, CDR2 YFSETQ. CDR3 in DNA: TGCGCCAGCAGCTTGGTTGCCAGCGGGTCCTACAATGAGCAGTTCTTC. Residues: CASSLVASGSYNEQFF.

A word on this clone: This sample includes further DNA sequences coding for the same CDR3. The rearrangement uses TRBV19 and TRBJ1-5; no definite D call. The length of the CDR3 is 14 residues. V shed 3 bases and J shed 0 bases, with 6 bases lying between them. CDR1 LNHDA and CDR2 SQIVND come from the germline V gene (reference sequence). In nucleotides, the CDR3 is TGTGCCAGTAGTATCTTGGATAGCAATCAGCCCCAGCATTTT. As protein: CASSILDSNQPQHF. The variable domain in full, completed from reference TRBV19 and TRBJ1-5, reads DGGITQSPKYLFRKEGQNVTLSCEQNLNHDAMYWYRQDPGQGLRLIYYSQIVNDFQKGDIAEGYSVSREKKESFPLTVTSAQKNPTAFYLCASSILDSNQPQHFGDGTRLSIL.

This chain uses TRBV10-3 with TRBJ2-7, with 11 positions matching TRBD1. Germline V gives CDR1 ENHRY, CDR2 SYGVKD. The CDR3 runs to 12 residues. J was trimmed by 4 bases and V by 10 bases; bases with no gene match: 3. This CDR3 reads CATGQGGYEQYF. As DNA, the CDR3 is TGTGCCACGGGACAGGGGGGGTACGAGCAGTACTTC.

This chain connects TRBV7-2 to TRBJ2-7; possible D gene TRBD2, 6 bases. V lost 2 bases and J lost 2, with 13 bases in between. Germline lookup yields CDR1 SGHTA and CDR2 FQGNSA. The CDR3 consists of 15 residues. This CDR3 reads CASSLPQAGPYEQYF. Written as DNA, the CDR3 is TGTGCCAGCAGCTTACCCCAAGCGGGTCCCTACGAGCAGTACTTC.